This TCR beta chain was captured in a study of T cell responses to AZD1222 COVID-19 vaccine. Only in-frame clones appear in the TCRdb table, and some are missing; sequencing was by immunoSEQ multiplex PCR. The table records under 150,000 clones, 85% to 95% of them present only once. The CDR3 runs to 13 residues. CDR1 and CDR2 from the germline V gene are KGHSH and LQKENI. V was clipped by 6 bases and J by 3 bases, with 8 bases between them. Second-dose timings of about 4 or about 12 weeks were pooled. Study-level results: Reports say nearly half of spike-specific TCRs go after unmutated variant regions. Spike was spanned by vaccine-associated CD4 TCRs, which were dominant at 160-218 and 743-854.

Turning to this clone: The antigen is not known.

The V gene is TRBV18, the J gene TRBJ2-2; no clear D gene. The sequence was obtained from an adult who received the AZD1222 COVID-19 vaccine. The sample in question was peripheral blood, obtained 28 days after the second AZD1222 dose. The CDR3 is CASSPRDTGELFF. For the CDR3, the DNA is TGTGCCAGCTCTCCCCGGGACACCGGGGAGCTGTTTTTT.